The 2 T cell receptor beta chains presented below share a single source sample, sequenced in a study of blood T cells in healthy people across ages. With a J-beta primer mix and a sample-barcoded 5' primer, a second PCR ran about 6 to 11 cycles. From the 5' RACE reads, TCRdb called clonotypes with MiXCR, one entry per CDR3 protein. The sample contains some 1,000,000 distinct CDR3 sequences, around 25% of which appear only once. This sample also belongs to another study, concerning T cells of mothers and their children.

The sample comprised blood. The receptor set was obtained from a girl between 2 and 10 years old in good health.

The chain combines TRBV29-1 with TRBJ2-1; D unclear. Trimming took off 7 bases at V and 4 bases at J, with 5 bases between the two ends. The CDR3 totals 10 residues. Germline V lookup: CDR1 SQVTM, CDR2 ANQGSEA. CDR3 nucleotides: TGCAGCGGGGTATACAATGAGCAGTTCTTC. Protein sequence: CSGVYNEQFF.

Regarding this clonotype: At one of its ends the junction is not consistent with the germline gene, which may arise from a read error. The chain is built from TRBV6-2 or TRBV6-3 and TRBJ2-2, with 10 bases aligning to TRBD2. Germline V gene sequence: CDR1 MNHEY, CDR2 SVGEGT. The CDR3 is 14 amino acids. In DNA, the CDR3 is TGTGCCAGCAGGCCAGGACTAGCGGCTGGGGAGCTTTTTTTT. Translation gives CASRPGLAAGELFF.